The 26 T cell receptor beta chains below come from one sample, sequenced in a study of cytomegalovirus exposure and HLA in healthy donors. The PCR used 60 Vbeta and 13 Jbeta primers. Only in-frame clones appear in the TCRdb table, and some are missing; sequencing was by immunoSEQ multiplex PCR. The table records under 70,000 clones, approximately 84% of them present only once. Sequencing was done on a sample of PBMCs. The receptors shown here come from a man aged 50-60 years in good health and CMV-seronegative.

The chain couples TRBV7-9 to TRBJ1-5; the D is unclear. The germline V gene encodes CDR1 SEHNR and CDR2 FQNEAQ (reference sequence). The germline V and J ends were trimmed by 3 bases and 6 bases, with 9 bases remaining between them. The CDR3 consists of 13 residues. For the CDR3, the DNA is TGTGCCAGCAGCTTCGGGATAAGTCAGCCCCAGCATTTT. It encodes CASSFGISQPQHF. Together with reference TRBV7-9 and TRBJ1-5, the CDR3 gives the full variable domain: DTGVSQNPRHKITKRGQNVTFRCDPISEHNRLYWYRQTLGQGPEFLTYFQNEAQLEKSRLLSDRFSAERPKGSFSTLEIQRTEQGDSAMYLCASSFGISQPQHFGDGTRLSIL.

The rearrangement links TRBV27 to TRBJ1-1; a weak D match, TRBD1 (5 bases). Germline assignment: CDR1 MNHEY and CDR2 SMNVEV (reference sequence). Trimming removed 0 bases from V and 5 bases from J, with 10 bases in between. The CDR3 has 14 amino acids. Here the CDR3 reads CASSLSGLGTEAFF. For the CDR3, the DNA is TGTGCCAGCAGTTTATCGGGACTTGGGACTGAAGCTTTCTTT.

The chain carries TRBV30 and TRBJ1-1; TRBD1 matches 7 bases. Trimming at V came to 5 bases and at J to 7 bases, leaving 7 bases not matched to a gene. Germline V gene data show CDR1 as GTSNPN and CDR2 as SVGIG (reference sequence). This CDR3 has 12 residues. The CDR3 protein is CAWDTGQIEAFF. CDR3 coding DNA: TGTGCCTGGGATACGGGACAGATTGAAGCTTTCTTT.

This clone was seen more than once but under ten times. In DNA form, the CDR3 reads TGTGCCTGGAGTCCCCAAAGAGACCAGTACTTC. This sequence encodes CAWSPQRDQYF. The chain carries TRBV30 and TRBJ2-5; D uncertain. Trimming removed 2 bases at V and 10 bases at J, with 11 bases between. CDR1 and CDR2 from the germline V gene are GTSNPN and SVGIG (reference sequence). CDR3 length: 11 residues. The whole variable domain, filled in from reference TRBV30 and TRBJ2-5, reads SQTIHQWPATLVQPVGSPLSLECTVEGTSNPNLYWYRQAAGRGLQLLFYSVGIGQISSEVPQNLSASRPQDRQFILSSKKLLLSDSGFYLCAWSPQRDQYFGPGTRLLVL.

The CDR3 protein is CASSHTRGYEQYF. CDR3 bases: TGTGCCAGCTCACATACCCGGGGATACGAGCAGTACTTC. The V call is TRBV18, the J call TRBJ2-7, with D possibly TRBD2 on 5 matching bases. CDR3 length: 13 amino acids. Germline V lookup: CDR1 KGHSH, CDR2 LQKENI. The germline V and J ends were trimmed by 4 bases and 4 bases, with 11 bases remaining between them.

The V gene is TRBV10-3, the J gene TRBJ2-7, with 10 bases matching TRBD1. Per germline, CDR1 ENHRY and CDR2 SYGVKD. This CDR3 is built from 14 residues. Trimming removed 2 bases from V and 6 bases from J; junction bases left unmatched: 4. The CDR3 region has the DNA TGTGCCATCAGTGAGGGACAGGGGGGCATCGAGCAGTACTTC. Its translation: CAISEGQGGIEQYF.

The genes are TRBV6-1 and TRBJ2-7; D gene unclear. The germline gives CDR1 MNHNS, CDR2 SASEGT. CDR3 size: 12 residues. V lost 6 bases to trimming and J lost 0 bases, with 6 bases between them. Here the CDR3 DNA reads TGTGCCAGCAGCGTTAGCTCCTACGAGCAGTACTTC. It is translated as CASSVSSYEQYF.

This chain connects TRBV7-9 to TRBJ2-7, with D perhaps matching TRBD2 (6 bases). CDR3 length: 10 amino acids. V was shortened by 8 bases and J by 4 bases, with 6 bases between the two germline ends. Germline V lookup: CDR1 SEHNR, CDR2 FQNEAQ (reference sequence). The CDR3 loop is CASGGYEQYF. The CDR3 bases are TGTGCCAGCGGGGGGTACGAGCAGTACTTC. Full variable domain (remainder filled in from reference TRBV7-9 and TRBJ2-7): DTGVSQNPRHKITKRGQNVTFRCDPISEHNRLYWYRQTLGQGPEFLTYFQNEAQLEKSRLLSDRFSAERPKGSFSTLEIQRTEQGDSAMYLCASGGYEQYFGPGTRLTVT.

This CDR3 reads CASTPTLDTGELFF. CDR3 DNA sequence: TGTGCCAGCACCCCGACATTAGACACCGGGGAGCTGTTTTTT. This chain links TRBV6-5 with TRBJ2-2; D not resolved. The CDR3 consists of 14 residues. The V gene lost 7 bases and the J gene lost 3 bases, with 12 bases spanning the gap. The germline CDR1 and CDR2 sequences are MNHEY and SVGAGI.

The chain combines TRBV5-5 with TRBJ2-3; the D gene is possibly TRBD1 (5 bases). The CDR3 contains 15 residues. From germline, CDR1 is SGHKS and CDR2 YYEKEE (reference sequence). V was clipped by 2 bases and J by 0 bases, with 10 bases between them. CDR3 in DNA: TGTGCCAGCAGCTTATCAGGGATTAGCACAGATACGCAGTATTTT. The encoded protein is CASSLSGISTDTQYF.

This chain joins TRBV27 and TRBJ2-5; D ambiguous. The CDR3 spans 13 residues. Deletions cut 5 bases from V and 1 base from J, with 8 bases between. Per germline, CDR1 MNHEY and CDR2 SMNVEV (reference sequence). The CDR3 nucleotides read TGTGCCAGCAGTCCGACATCCCAAGAGACCCAGTACTTC. It translates to CASSPTSQETQYF.

The V and J genes are TRBV5-1 and TRBJ2-7, with a weak D call TRBD2 (5 bases). This CDR3 contains 14 residues. With 0 bases removed from V and 3 bases from J, the gap between germline ends came to 10 bases. CDR1 SGHRS and CDR2 YFSETQ come from the germline V gene. CDR3 residues: CASSLGGPNYEQYF. The CDR3 DNA reads TGCGCCAGCAGCTTGGGAGGGCCTAACTACGAGCAGTACTTC.

The V gene is TRBV7-2, the J gene TRBJ2-5, with 9 bases aligning to TRBD2. This CDR3 has 15 amino acids. CDR1 is SGHTA, CDR2 FQGNSA, per germline. Unmatched junction bases numbered 9, after V lost 5 bases and J lost 5 bases. The CDR3 bases are TGTGCCAGCAGCAGGGAGCGGGGGGCCCGGGAGACCCAGTACTTC. Protein sequence: CASSRERGARETQYF.

The J gene is TRBJ2-7, the V gene TRBV7-9, with 9 bases lining up with TRBD1. Trimming cost V 5 bases and J 1 base; bases outside gene matches: 9. This CDR3 region has 16 residues. From germline, CDR1 is SEHNR and CDR2 FQNEAQ (reference sequence). CDR3 nucleotide sequence: TGTGCCAGCAGCGCTACTCCGGGACAGGGTTCCTACGAGCAGTACTTC. This encodes CASSATPGQGSYEQYF. The complete variable domain, with remaining parts taken from reference TRBV7-9 and TRBJ2-7, reads DTGVSQNPRHKITKRGQNVTFRCDPISEHNRLYWYRQTLGQGPEFLTYFQNEAQLEKSRLLSDRFSAERPKGSFSTLEIQRTEQGDSAMYLCASSATPGQGSYEQYFGPGTRLTVT.

The chain employs TRBV15 and TRBJ1-1; TRBD1 aligns across 12 bases. Germline V gene lookup returns CDR1 LNHNV and CDR2 YYDKDF (reference sequence). The junction had 11 bases not matched to a gene; V was cut back by 5 bases and J by 4 bases. The CDR3 sequence is 17 residues long. This chain's CDR3 is CATSRSGTGGLGTEAFF. CDR3 bases: TGTGCCACCAGCCGCTCCGGGACAGGGGGCTTGGGCACTGAAGCTTTCTTT.

This clone came up once. This chain uses TRBV23-1 with TRBJ1-2; 11 bases align to TRBD1. TRBV23-1 is classed as an ORF, of uncertain function. The CDR3 spans 20 residues. V shed 5 bases, J shed 6 bases, and the junction held 23 bases outside the gene matches. CDR3 nucleotides: TGCGCCAGCAGTTTCGGCGGGGACAGGGGGTTTCAACCGAAGAAGGATGGCTACACCTTC. Its protein product is CASSFGGDRGFQPKKDGYTF.

V and J are TRBV7-2 and TRBJ2-7; TRBD1 aligns across 8 bases. The CDR3 is 19 residues long. The germline V gene encodes CDR1 SGHTA and CDR2 FQGNSA. V lost 7 bases to trimming and J lost 1 base; unmatched junction nucleotides: 21. CDR3 bases: TGTGCCAGCACCAAGAAACCACAGGACAGGGCCTTTGAGTCCTACGAGCAGTACTTC. Protein sequence: CASTKKPQDRAFESYEQYF.

The genes are TRBV25-1 and TRBJ1-2; 7 bases are a match to TRBD1. V gave up 6 bases and J gave up 1 base; unmatched junction bases: 5. Germline loops: CDR1 MGHDK, CDR2 SYGVNS. There are 14 residues in the CDR3. DNA of the CDR3: TGTGCCAGCAGGTCTACAGGGGATAACTATGGCTACACCTTC. This encodes CASRSTGDNYGYTF.

The chain carries TRBV7-6 and TRBJ1-1; D may be TRBD1 (5 bases). Germline CDR1 is SGHVS and CDR2 is FNYEAQ. V was pared by 1 base and J by 4 bases, with 10 bases between. The CDR3 covers 14 residues. The CDR3 bases are TGTGCCAGCAGCTTAGTGGGGGGTGGCACTGAAGCTTTCTTT. Translated: CASSLVGGGTEAFF.

The chain links TRBV5-1 to TRBJ1-4, with D uncertain. Per germline, CDR1 SGHRS and CDR2 YFSETQ. This CDR3 region has 13 residues. V gave up 3 bases and J gave up 0 bases, with 3 bases separating them. Written as DNA, the CDR3 is TGCGCCAGCAGCTACTCAACTAATGAAAAACTGTTTTTT. Protein sequence: CASSYSTNEKLFF.

The chain employs TRBV6-5 and TRBJ1-2; maybe TRBD1 (6 bases). The CDR3 spans 15 residues. Trimming left V 6 bases short and J 7 bases short, with 21 bases between. Germline V lookup: CDR1 MNHEY, CDR2 SVGAGI. The CDR3 nucleotides read TGTGCCAGCAGGCTGGGACAAGCTTGGGAGGGTGGCTACACCTTC. As protein: CASRLGQAWEGGYTF.

The genes are TRBV29-1 and TRBJ2-5; 11 bases fit TRBD2. V lost 1 base, J lost 2 bases, and 0 bases stayed unmatched. Per germline, CDR1 SQVTM and CDR2 ANQGSEA. This CDR3 has 14 residues. The CDR3 loop is CSVEGLAGQETQYF. CDR3 coding DNA: TGCAGCGTTGAAGGACTAGCGGGGCAAGAGACCCAGTACTTC. The full variable domain, its missing parts supplied by reference TRBV29-1 and TRBJ2-5, is SAVISQKPSRDICQRGTSLTIQCQVDSQVTMMFWYRQQPGQSLTLIATANQGSEATYESGFVIDKFPISRPNLTFSTLTVSNMSPEDSSIYLCSVEGLAGQETQYFGPGTRLLVL.

V is TRBV10-3 and J is TRBJ2-7; 7 nucleotides match TRBD1. The germline CDR1 and CDR2 sequences are ENHRY and SYGVKD. Trimming cost V 6 bases and J 0 bases; bases outside gene matches: 5. The CDR3 contains 14 residues. CDR3 loop: CAIRGSGGSYEQYF. The CDR3 DNA follows: TGTGCCATCAGGGGGTCAGGGGGCTCCTACGAGCAGTACTTC.

The CDR3 DNA reads TGTGCCAGCAGCCCCCGGTGGGGGGGCTTGAACACTGAAGCTTTCTTT. It codes for CASSPRWGGLNTEAFF. The chain couples TRBV5-6 to TRBJ1-1, with D possibly matching TRBD1 (6 bases). The germline CDR1 and CDR2 sequences are SGHDT and YYEEEE. V lost 4 bases and J 0 bases, leaving 16 bases between the germline ends. This CDR3 region has 16 residues.

The chain links TRBV6-6 to TRBJ1-2; 8 nucleotides match TRBD1. This CDR3 comprises 15 residues. Trimming removed 5 bases from V and 4 bases from J; junction bases left unmatched: 9. CDR1 and CDR2 (germline): MNHNY, SVGAGI (reference sequence). The CDR3 loop is CASSAPGTGPYGYTF. In nucleotides, the CDR3 is TGTGCCAGCAGTGCCCCCGGGACAGGCCCCTATGGCTACACCTTC.

The genes are TRBV5-4 and TRBJ2-1; weak D call: TRBD1 (5 bases). The length of the CDR3 is 14 residues. Germline V gives CDR1 SGHNT, CDR2 YYREEE (reference sequence). Trimming took 0 bases from V and 6 from J, leaving 10 bases between them. The CDR3 loop reads CASSLGQGINEQFF. The CDR3, as DNA: TGTGCCAGCAGCTTGGGGCAGGGAATCAATGAGCAGTTCTTC.